The sequence of this T cell receptor (beta chain) was determined in a study of beta chain features in type 1 diabetes. V was clipped by 3 bases and J by 2 bases, with 10 bases between them. The CDR3 loop spans 14 amino acids. Germline V gene data show CDR1 as ENHRY and CDR2 as SYGVKD. Investigators reverse transcribed all isolated RNA, so they sequenced expressed TCRB transcripts. Only in-frame clones appear in the TCRdb table, and some are missing; sequencing was by immunoSEQ multiplex PCR. This sample carries roughly 150,000 clones, roughly 11% of them seen once, and the ten largest clones take roughly 1.9%.

Sequenced sample: central memory CD4+ T cells from blood. This sequence originates from a man between 18 and 29 years old in good health. The chain links TRBV10-3 to TRBJ2-5; D may be TRBD1 (6 bases). The CDR3 DNA follows: TGTGCCATCAGTGACCGAGGACAGCAAGAGACCCAGTACTTC. Residues: CAISDRGQQETQYF.